Listed below are T cell receptor beta chains from one sample, sequenced in a study of blood T cell repertoires in COVID-19. The repertoire was sequenced with immunoSEQ multiplex PCR; TCRdb's copy has only in-frame clones and lacks some. This sample has 200,000 to 250,000 clones, with 87% found just once. Sequenced material: PBMCs or T cells enriched from blood (not recorded which). All receptors derive from a man between 18 and 29 years old with acute COVID-19. Both conserved end residues are part of each CDR3. Each record gives: V gene, clone size, D gene, J gene, CDR3 protein, CDR3 DNA. The D gene is left open where the match is weak. Clone sizes are given selectively: once, few, many, or a class where the clone is expanded.

>TRBV5-1|NA|NA|TRBJ2-3
CASSFGGETDTQYF
TGCGCCAGCAGCTTCGGTGGGGAGACAGATACGCAGTATTTT
>TRBV6-2/TRBV6-3|few|NA|TRBJ2-7
CASSYSEGAYGEQYF
TGTGCCAGCAGTTACTCGGAGGGGGCCTACGGGGAGCAGTACTTC
>TRBV7-9|NA|NA|TRBJ2-7
CASSLDRAGEQYF
TGTGCCAGCAGCTTAGACAGGGCTGGCGAGCAGTACTTC
>TRBV21-1|NA|NA|TRBJ2-7
CASRDSGTSGISDFSYEQYF
TGTGCCAGCAGAGACAGTGGGACTAGCGGGATATCCGACTTTTCCTACGAGCAGTACTTC
>TRBV5-1|NA|TRBD1|TRBJ2-2
CASSSRTGISGELFF
TGCGCCAGCAGCTCGAGGACAGGGATCTCCGGGGAGCTGTTTTTT
>TRBV10-3|once|TRBD1|TRBJ1-1
CATKTGGTEAFF
TGTGCCACCAAGACAGGGGGAACTGAAGCTTTCTTT
>TRBV2|NA|NA|TRBJ2-7
CASCPSSLYEQYF
TGTGCCAGCTGTCCATCATCCCTATACGAGCAGTACTTC
>TRBV27|once|TRBD1|TRBJ1-3
CASSLGQHGNTIYF
TGTGCCAGCAGTTTGGGACAGCATGGAAACACCATATATTTT
>TRBV10-3|NA|NA|TRBJ1-4
CAIRGGNEKLFF
TGTGCCATCAGAGGGGGTAATGAAAAACTGTTTTTT
>TRBV9|once|NA|TRBJ1-3
CASSVELSGNTIYF
TGTGCCAGCAGCGTAGAGCTATCGGGAAACACCATATATTTT
>TRBV5-1|NA|NA|TRBJ2-7
CASSDSPYEQYF
TGCGCCAGCAGCGACAGTCCCTACGAGCAGTACTTC
>TRBV3-1/TRBV3-2|NA|TRBD2|TRBJ2-3
CASSQDVVAGAKDTQYF
TGTGCCAGCAGCCAAGACGTAGTAGCGGGGGCTAAGGATACGCAGTATTTT
>TRBV9|NA|TRBD1|TRBJ2-3
CASSYFPRDRDRGTDTQYF
TGTGCCAGCAGCTACTTCCCCCGAGACCGGGACAGAGGCACAGATACGCAGTATTTT
>TRBV18|NA|TRBD1|TRBJ2-7
CASSQQGIGSSYEQYF
TGTGCCAGCTCACAACAGGGGATAGGGAGCTCCTACGAGCAGTACTTC
>TRBV28|few|TRBD1|TRBJ2-1
CASSSRDRGEVDEQFF
TGTGCCAGCAGTTCCCGGGACAGGGGTGAGGTGGATGAGCAGTTCTTC
>TRBV6-5|NA|TRBD2|TRBJ2-5
CASSPGLALAETQYF
TGTGCCAGCAGTCCGGGACTAGCCCTTGCGGAGACCCAGTACTTC
>TRBV6-5|NA|TRBD1|TRBJ1-2
CASSYTQGDDGYTF
TGTGCCAGCAGTTACACACAGGGGGATGATGGCTACACCTTC
>TRBV2|NA|TRBD1|TRBJ1-5
CASRTTGNNQPQHF
TGTGCCAGCAGAACGACAGGGAACAATCAGCCCCAGCATTTT
>TRBV25-1|few|TRBD2|TRBJ2-3
CASSESSGRTTDTQYF
TGTGCCAGCAGTGAATCAAGCGGGAGGACCACAGATACGCAGTATTTT
>TRBV6-5|NA|NA|TRBJ1-3
CASSYDPRGNTIYF
TGTGCCAGCAGTTACGATCCTAGGGGAAACACCATATATTTT
>TRBV4-2|few|NA|TRBJ2-7
CASSQERSALEQYF
TGTGCCAGCAGCCAAGAAAGGAGCGCCCTCGAGCAGTACTTC
>TRBV6-1|NA|TRBD1|TRBJ2-5
CASSEVGGQAATQYF
TGTGCCAGCAGTGAAGTCGGGGGACAGGCCGCGACCCAGTACTTC
>TRBV27|once|NA|TRBJ2-7
CASRGRNYEQYF
TGTGCCAGCAGGGGGCGAAACTACGAGCAGTACTTC
>TRBV27|once|NA|TRBJ1-6
CASSSMGGNLNSPLHF
TGTGCCAGCAGCTCGATGGGGGGTAACCTCAATTCACCCCTCCACTTT
>TRBV28|NA|TRBD1|TRBJ1-4
CASSPGTASNEKLFF
TGTGCCAGCAGTCCCGGGACAGCCTCTAATGAAAAACTGTTTTTT
>TRBV7-2|once|TRBD1|TRBJ2-3
CASSYWDRLEVDTQYF
TGTGCCAGCAGCTACTGGGACAGGCTTGAAGTAGATACGCAGTATTTT
>TRBV4-1|NA|TRBD1|TRBJ1-5
CASSQDGTGPDQPQHF
TGCGCCAGCAGCCAAGATGGGACAGGGCCGGATCAGCCCCAGCATTTT
>TRBV5-6|NA|TRBD1|TRBJ1-2
CASSEGQVYGYTF
TGTGCCAGCAGCGAGGGACAGGTCTATGGCTACACCTTC
>TRBV6-5|NA|NA|TRBJ1-4
CASRISTNEKLFF
TGTGCCAGCAGGATCAGTACGAATGAAAAACTGTTTTTT